The 3 T cell receptor beta chains listed next were all sequenced from one sample in a study of blood T cell repertoires in COVID-19. Profiled with immunoSEQ multiplex PCR; TCRdb holds only in-frame clones, not every one. The repertoire has hundreds of thousands of clones, about 90% of them found once; the top ten carry 0.95% to 1.5%. The sample taken for sequencing was peripheral blood. The receptor set was obtained from a man aged 35 to 55 with acute or convalescent COVID-19.

The chain recombines TRBV5-6 with TRBJ2-5, with D possibly being TRBD2 (6 bases). CDR3 size: 15 residues. Trimming took off 1 base at V and 4 bases at J, with 14 bases between the two ends. Looked up from germline, CDR1 is SGHDT and CDR2 is YYEEEE. The CDR3 region is CASSLRGGIGETQYF. The CDR3 DNA follows: TGTGCCAGCAGCTTGAGGGGCGGGATTGGAGAGACCCAGTACTTC.

The V and J genes are TRBV11-2 and TRBJ2-6; D gene unclear. Germline CDR1 SGHAT, CDR2 FQNNGV. The CDR3 extends over 14 amino acids. Trimming removed 3 bases at V and 0 bases at J, with 3 bases between. Written as DNA, the CDR3 is TGTGCCAGCAGCTTCGTCTCTGGGGCCAACGTCCTGACTTTC. This translates into CASSFVSGANVLTF. The variable domain in full, completed from reference TRBV11-2 and TRBJ2-6, reads EAGVAQSPRYKIIEKRQSVAFWCNPISGHATLYWYQQILGQGPKLLIQFQNNGVVDDSQLPKDRFSAERLKGVDSTLKIQPAKLEDSAVYLCASSFVSGANVLTFGAGSRLTVL.

CDR3 nucleotides: TGTGCTAGTGGTTCCCCACAGGTATCCTATAATTCACCCCTCCACTTT. Protein: CASGSPQVSYNSPLHF. The chain carries TRBV12-5 and TRBJ1-6; D is possibly TRBD1 (5 bases). V was trimmed by 4 bases and J by 1 base, leaving 11 bases between them. Germline V lookup: CDR1 LGHNT, CDR2 FRNRAP. CDR3 length: 16 residues.